Reported below is one TCR beta chain. The CDR3 is made up of 15 amino acids. CDR1 is SGHAT, CDR2 FQNNGV, per germline. Trimming removed 2 bases from V and 2 bases from J, with 7 bases in between. Among the unsorted PBMC samples, replicate PCRs used roughly 300 ng DNA, 31,000 or so T cell genomes. The data were produced by immunoSEQ multiplex PCR, yet TCRdb's version contains in-frame clones alone and is incomplete. The sample lists some 470,000 clones, approximately 80% seen once, with approximately 12% in the top ten. This entry is derived from a study of shared clonotypes between healthy human individuals.

This TCR came from a woman aged 40 to 49 in good health. Some clones in this sample may be carry-over from other donors' samples. Sequences were obtained from PBMCs. The chain uses TRBV11-2 and TRBJ2-6; tentatively, D is TRBD2 (5 bases). The DNA for the CDR3 is TGTGCCAGCAGCTTACTCGGGGCTGGGGCCAACGTCCTGACTTTC. Its protein is CASSLLGAGANVLTF.